The source of this TCR beta chain is a study of human T cells and chemical hapten exposure. Unmatched junction bases numbered 11, after V lost 10 bases and J lost 3 bases. The CDR3 sequence is 14 residues long. Germline values: CDR1 SNHLY, CDR2 FYNNEI. Details on this clonotype: Its cognate antigen is unknown.

Time point here: patch test 3, about 24 weeks after DPC sensitization. Treatment noted: therapeutic diphenylcyclopropenone sensitization with weekly scalp DPC. The study, taken as a whole, reports: Significantly more large CDR3 similarity clusters arose among expanded TCRs than among controls. TCRs exceeding 1 in 1000 frequency stayed unchanged with DPC sensitization.

Individual cDNA molecules each carried unique molecular identifiers attached by the library. In TCRdb, the RACE reads were re-called with MiXCR into one record per CDR3 protein. This sample has 55,000 to 75,000 distinct CDR3 sequences; around 11% occur once, and the top ten carry about 2.4%. The receptor comes from a man aged 30 to 39 with alopecia areata. Some clones in this sample may be carry-over from other donors' samples. V and J are TRBV2 and TRBJ1-1; TRBD1 agrees at 7 bases. Source: whole blood, taken in connection with sensitization to the hapten diphenylcyclopropenone (DPC). Here the CDR3 reads CATQGGTRDTEAFF. CDR3 nucleotide sequence: TGTGCCACTCAGGGGGGAACAAGGGACACTGAAGCTTTCTTT.